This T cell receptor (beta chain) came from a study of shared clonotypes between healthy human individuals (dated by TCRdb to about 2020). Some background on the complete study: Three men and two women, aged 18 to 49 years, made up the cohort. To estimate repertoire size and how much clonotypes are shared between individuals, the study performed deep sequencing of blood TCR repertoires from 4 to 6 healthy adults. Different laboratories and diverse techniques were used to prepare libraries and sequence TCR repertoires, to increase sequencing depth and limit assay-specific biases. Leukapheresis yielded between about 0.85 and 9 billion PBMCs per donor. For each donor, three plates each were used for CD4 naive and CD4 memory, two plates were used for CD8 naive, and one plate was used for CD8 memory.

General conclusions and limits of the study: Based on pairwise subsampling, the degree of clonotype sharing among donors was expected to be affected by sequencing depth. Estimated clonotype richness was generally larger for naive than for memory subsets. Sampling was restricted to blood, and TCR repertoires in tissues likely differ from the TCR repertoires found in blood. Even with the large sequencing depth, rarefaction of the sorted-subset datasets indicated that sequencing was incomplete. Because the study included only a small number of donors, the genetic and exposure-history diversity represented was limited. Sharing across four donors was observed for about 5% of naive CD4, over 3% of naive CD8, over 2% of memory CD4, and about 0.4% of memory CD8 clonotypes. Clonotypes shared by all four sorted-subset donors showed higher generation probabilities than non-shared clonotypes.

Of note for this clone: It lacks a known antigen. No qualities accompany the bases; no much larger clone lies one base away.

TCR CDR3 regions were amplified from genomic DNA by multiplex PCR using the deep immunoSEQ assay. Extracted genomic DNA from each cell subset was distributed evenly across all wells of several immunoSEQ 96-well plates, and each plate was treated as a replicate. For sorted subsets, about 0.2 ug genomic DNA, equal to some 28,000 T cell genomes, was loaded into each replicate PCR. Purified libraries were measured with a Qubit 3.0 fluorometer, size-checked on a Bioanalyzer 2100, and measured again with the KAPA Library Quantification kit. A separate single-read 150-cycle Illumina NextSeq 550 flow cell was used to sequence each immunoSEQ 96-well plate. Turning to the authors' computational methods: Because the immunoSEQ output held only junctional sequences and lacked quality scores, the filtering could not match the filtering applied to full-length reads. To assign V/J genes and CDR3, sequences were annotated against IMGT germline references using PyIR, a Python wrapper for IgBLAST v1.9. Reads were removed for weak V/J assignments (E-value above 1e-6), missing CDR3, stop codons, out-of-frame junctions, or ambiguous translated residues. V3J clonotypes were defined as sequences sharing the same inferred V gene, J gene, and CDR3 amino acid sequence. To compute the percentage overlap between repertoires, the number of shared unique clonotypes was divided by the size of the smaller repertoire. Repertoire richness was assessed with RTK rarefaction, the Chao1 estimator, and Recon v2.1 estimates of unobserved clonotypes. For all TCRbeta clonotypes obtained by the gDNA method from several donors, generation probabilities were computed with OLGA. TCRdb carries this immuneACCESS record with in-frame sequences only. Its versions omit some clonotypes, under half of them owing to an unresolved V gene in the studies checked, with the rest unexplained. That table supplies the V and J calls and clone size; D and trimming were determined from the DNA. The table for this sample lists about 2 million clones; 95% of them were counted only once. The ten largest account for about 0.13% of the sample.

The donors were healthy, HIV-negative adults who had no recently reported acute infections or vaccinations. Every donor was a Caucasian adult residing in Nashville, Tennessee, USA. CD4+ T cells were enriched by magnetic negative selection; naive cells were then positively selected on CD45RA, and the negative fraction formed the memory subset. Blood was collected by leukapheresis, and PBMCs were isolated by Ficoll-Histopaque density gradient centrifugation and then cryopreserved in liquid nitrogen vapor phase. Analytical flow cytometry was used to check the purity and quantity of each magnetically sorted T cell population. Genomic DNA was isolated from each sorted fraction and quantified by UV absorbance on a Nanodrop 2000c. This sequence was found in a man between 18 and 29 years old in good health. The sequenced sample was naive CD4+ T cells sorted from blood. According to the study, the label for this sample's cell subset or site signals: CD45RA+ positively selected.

The CDR3: CASSSTSGGDTQYF. The DNA is TGTGCCAGCAGCTCGACTAGCGGGGGAGATACGCAGTATTTT. The sequence joins TRBV11-3 to TRBJ2-3; 12 middle bases align to TRBD2. CDR1 SGHNT and CDR2 YENEEA were looked up in the germline V gene. The CDR3, from cysteine to phenylalanine, totals 14 residues. Only the CDR3 region is kept as DNA, spanning 42 bases read in frame from base 1. V lost 4 bases and J lost 5 bases, and the count of bases not matched to a germline gene is 1.